These 9 T cell receptor beta chains were all obtained from the same sample, sequenced in a study of T cells expressing NK-cell markers (dated by TCRdb to about 2020). Libraries were prepared through 5' RACE. Sequencing took place on an Illumina HiSeq 2000. TCRdb reprocessed the reads, so every CDR3 protein sequence counts as one entry and DNA is not shown. This sample's clone table shows about 380,000 distinct CDR3 sequences. The ten largest clones add up to under 6.5% of the sample. Sequences were obtained from blood T cells: a sorted CD56 or NKG2C T cell subset, CD4+ or CD8+ T cells, or bulk PBMC T cells (not recorded which). The receptors come from a man aged 18-75 years in good health.

The gene calls are TRBV2 and TRBJ1-6; without DNA, the TCRdb call of TRBD1 cannot be checked. CDR3 length: 16 residues. Germline lookup yields CDR1 SNHLY and CDR2 FYNNEI. This CDR3 reads CASSRGQGVNNSPLHF.

This chain joins TRBV30 and TRBJ1-1; TCRdb reports TRBD1, a call that lacks DNA to check it against. There are 14 residues in the CDR3. CDR1 is GTSNPN and CDR2 is SVGIG in the germline V gene (reference sequence). The CDR3 reads CAWSYGTGGTEAFF.

The CDR3 sequence: CASSLGTGASETQYF. This rearrangement joins TRBV5-5 to TRBJ2-5; the D call of TRBD1 rests on TCRdb alone, since no DNA is present to check it. CDR1 is SGHKS, CDR2 YYEKEE, per germline (reference sequence). The CDR3 runs to 15 residues.

The rearrangement uses TRBV18 and TRBJ1-5; TCRdb selects TRBD1, and the lack of DNA leaves this call unchecked. The CDR3 is made up of 15 amino acids. The germline V gene encodes CDR1 KGHSH and CDR2 LQKENI. The CDR3 spells CASSLSGGLSQPQHF.

V usage is TRBV18 and J usage is TRBJ2-5; TCRdb's assignment of TRBD1 cannot be checked, as there is no DNA. The CDR3 sequence is 15 residues long. The germline V gene has CDR1 KGHSH and CDR2 LQKENI. The CDR3 is CASSRRQRSQETQYF.

The chain couples TRBV18 to TRBJ2-5; TCRdb's D call of TRBD2 is untestable without DNA. CDR3 size: 17 residues. Germline assignment: CDR1 KGHSH and CDR2 LQKENI. The CDR3 here is CASSRMTSGGPQETQYF. The variable domain in full, with the rest retrieved from reference TRBV18 and TRBJ2-5, is NAGVMQNPRHLVRRRGQEARLRCSPMKGHSHVYWYRQLPEEGLKFMVYLQKENIIDESGMPKERFSAEFPKEGPSILRIQQVVRGDSAAYFCASSRMTSGGPQETQYFGPGTRLLVL.

V is TRBV28 and J is TRBJ2-1; TCRdb gives TRBD2 as the D gene, but with no DNA this cannot be confirmed. This CDR3 is 16 amino acids long. Per germline, CDR1 MDHEN and CDR2 SYDVKM. This chain's CDR3 is CASSSPGSGGYNEQFF.

This chain connects TRBV6-5 to TRBJ1-6. The CDR3 loop spans 17 amino acids. CDR1 and CDR2 (germline): MNHEY, SVGAGI. The CDR3 sequence: CASSYSTGGSYNSPLHF.

This chain uses TRBV20-1 with TRBJ1-5; the TCRdb D gene call, TRBD1, has no DNA to confirm it. The CDR3 runs to 13 residues. Germline V gene sequence: CDR1 DFQATT, CDR2 SNEGSKA (reference sequence). CDR3 sequence: CSTRGYSNQPQHF.